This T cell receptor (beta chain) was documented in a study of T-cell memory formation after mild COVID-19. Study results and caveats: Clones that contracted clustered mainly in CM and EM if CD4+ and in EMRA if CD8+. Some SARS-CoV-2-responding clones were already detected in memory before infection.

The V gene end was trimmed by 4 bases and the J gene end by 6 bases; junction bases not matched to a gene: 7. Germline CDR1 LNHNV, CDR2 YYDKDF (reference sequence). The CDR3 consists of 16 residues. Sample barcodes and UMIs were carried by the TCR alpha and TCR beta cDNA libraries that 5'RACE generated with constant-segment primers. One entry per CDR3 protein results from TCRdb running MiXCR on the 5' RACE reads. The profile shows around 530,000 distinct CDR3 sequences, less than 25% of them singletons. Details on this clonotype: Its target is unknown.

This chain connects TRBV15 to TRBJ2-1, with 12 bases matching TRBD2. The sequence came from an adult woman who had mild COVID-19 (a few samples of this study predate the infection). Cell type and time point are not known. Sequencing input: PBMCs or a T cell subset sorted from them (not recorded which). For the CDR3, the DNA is TGTGCCACCAGCATACGTAGACTAGCGGGAGTCAATGAGCAGTTCTTC. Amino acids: CATSIRRLAGVNEQFF.